This T cell receptor (beta chain) originates from a study of vaccination effects on CD4 cells after COVID-19. To note about this clone: Antigen: not known.

The study, taken as a whole, reports: Few convalescent patients were included, and no early post-infection timepoints were sampled.

In the ViraFEST assay, antigen-specific CD4+ clonotypes were identified by expansion after peptide-pool stimulation. Subsequent to a culture period of approximately 11 days, CD4+ T cells were isolated. Each participant received a vaccine that was either BNT162b2 or mRNA-1273, given as two doses. Half-medium changes using IL-2 medium occurred on days 3 and 7. Profiling relied on immunoSEQ multiplex PCR, and the TCRdb table lists in-frame clones only, not all of them. The profile shows 20,000 to 30,000 clones, 69% of them singletons. V was shortened by 7 bases and J by 7 bases, with 14 bases between the two germline ends. Germline CDR1 reads SGHTA; CDR2 reads FQGNSA. The CDR3 is made up of 13 amino acids.

This material consisted of CD4+ T cells from PBMCs cultured with SARS-CoV-2 spike peptides, taken after COVID-19 vaccination. This TCR came from a human donor who received a COVID-19 vaccine. The chain couples TRBV7-2 to TRBJ2-1; D is ambiguous. The CDR3: CASTDNSYNEQFF. CDR3 sequence (DNA): TGTGCCAGCACCGATAACTCTTATAATGAGCAGTTCTTC.